The 12 T cell receptor beta chains reported below all come from one sample, sequenced in a study of response to subunit inactivated influenza vaccine. TCRdb processed the RT-PCR reads anew with MiXCR; each CDR3 protein has one entry. The sample holds roughly 700,000 distinct CDR3 sequences, more than 11% seen once. The source was PBMCs from blood, collected around 14 days before vaccination. The receptors here all came from a man aged 50-59 years who received an inactivated influenza vaccine.

This clonotype occurred a few times. The rearrangement uses TRBV20-1 and TRBJ2-3; no firm D call. Germline CDR1 DFQATT, CDR2 SNEGSKA (reference sequence). The CDR3 extends over 13 amino acids. The CDR3 DNA reads TGCAGCCTAAACACCGGTACCACAGATACGCAGTATTTT. Amino acid sequence: CSLNTGTTDTQYF.

The chain combines TRBV3-1 with TRBJ2-7; 8 bases match TRBD2. The CDR3 length is 14 residues. Germline V gene lookup returns CDR1 LGHDT and CDR2 YNNKEL (reference sequence). After removal of 4 bases from V and 6 bases from J, the junction contained 8 bases not matched to a gene. The CDR3 nucleotides read TGTGCCAGCAGCCCAAGCGGGAGCTTAGGCGAGCAGTACTTC. Its translation: CASSPSGSLGEQYF.

The sample holds many counts of this clonotype. In DNA, the CDR3 is TGTGCCAGCAGGGGTACTCCTGGCACAGATACGCAGTATTTT. Encoded protein: CASRGTPGTDTQYF. The V gene is TRBV27, the J gene TRBJ2-3, with D unresolved. Trimming took off 6 bases at V and 1 base at J, with 11 bases between the two ends. There are 14 residues in the CDR3. Germline V lookup: CDR1 MNHEY, CDR2 SMNVEV (reference sequence).

On this clonotype itself: A much bigger clone sits one base away, suggesting this may be a read error. V gene TRBV29-1 combines with J gene TRBJ2-7; TRBD1 might be the D (6 bases). The CDR3 consists of 13 residues. The germline V gene encodes CDR1 SQVTM and CDR2 ANQGSEA. V was cut by 6 bases and J by 2 bases, with 14 bases left in between. CDR3 nucleotide sequence: TGCAGCGTGGAGACAGGACACGCCTACGAGCAGTACTTC. Translation: CSVETGHAYEQYF.

This rearrangement joins TRBV20-1 to TRBJ1-6; 7 positions agree with TRBD1. There are 14 residues in the CDR3. The V segment lost 5 bases and the J segment 6 bases; nucleotides outside the gene matches: 7. Germline V gene data show CDR1 as DFQATT and CDR2 as SNEGSKA (reference sequence). The CDR3 spells CSARGGGGNSPLHF. CDR3 in DNA: TGCAGTGCTCGGGGAGGGGGCGGTAATTCACCCCTCCACTTT.

The chain has TRBV15 and TRBJ2-5; TRBD2 aligns across 11 bases. The V gene end was trimmed by 0 bases and the J gene end by 4 bases; junction bases not matched to a gene: 10. This CDR3 region has 18 residues. Germline V CDR1 and CDR2: LNHNV, YYDKDF (reference sequence). CDR3 residues: CATSRDPGGTSGSETQYF. The CDR3 nucleotides read TGTGCCACCAGCAGAGATCCGGGGGGGACTAGCGGATCAGAGACCCAGTACTTC.

This clonotype was counted between two and nine times. The genes are TRBV5-1 and TRBJ1-1; D unclear. The V gene's germline CDR1 is SGHRS and CDR2 YFSETQ. The CDR3 length is 15 residues. Between the trimmed V and J ends, which lost 6 bases and 0 bases, there was a span of 15 bases. Written as DNA, the CDR3 is TGCGCCAGCACCTCGGGTTCCGGACTGAACACTGAAGCTTTCTTT. It is translated as CASTSGSGLNTEAFF.

Notes on this clonotype: Germline and junction disagree at one end, which may indicate a read error. The rearrangement links TRBV7-9 to TRBJ2-3; D is possibly TRBD2 (6 bases). The germline CDR1 and CDR2 sequences are SEHNR and FQNEAQ (reference sequence). This CDR3 is 15 amino acids long. CDR3 in DNA: TGTGTCAGCAGCTGGGGAGGACTGAGCACAGATACGCAGTATTTT. Its protein is CVSSWGGLSTDTQYF. Full variable domain (rest looked up from reference TRBV7-9 and TRBJ2-3): DTGVSQNPRHKITKRGQNVTFRCDPISEHNRLYWYRQTLGQGPEFLTYFQNEAQLEKSRLLSDRFSAERPKGSFSTLEIQRTEQGDSAMYLCVSSWGGLSTDTQYFGPGTRLTVL.

In this sample, this clonotype turned up a few times. This chain joins TRBV6-2 or TRBV6-3 and TRBJ2-1; 7 bases agree with TRBD2. Germline CDR1 and CDR2: MNHEY and SVGEGT. The CDR3 is 15 amino acids. V dropped 2 bases and J dropped 4; count of bases not matched to a gene: 5. CDR3 protein: CASSYGRGRYNEQFF. The CDR3 nucleotides read TGTGCCAGCAGTTACGGGAGGGGAAGGTACAATGAGCAGTTCTTC.

The chain links TRBV12-3 or TRBV12-4 to TRBJ2-1, with 12 bases matching TRBD2. The CDR3 contains 15 residues. The V segment lost 6 bases and the J segment 9 bases; nucleotides outside the gene matches: 9. The CDR3 is CASRSSGRASGEQFF. CDR3 in DNA: TGTGCCAGCAGGTCTAGCGGGAGGGCCTCGGGTGAGCAGTTCTTC.

The V and J genes are TRBV4-2 and TRBJ2-3, with 8 positions matching TRBD2. Trimming cost V 0 bases and J 5 bases; bases outside gene matches: 4. This CDR3 contains 15 residues. Looked up from germline, CDR1 is LGHNA and CDR2 is YNFKEQ. The CDR3 DNA sequence: TGTGCCAGCAGCCAAGATACGGGGGGGCTAGATACGCAGTATTTT. As protein: CASSQDTGGLDTQYF.

V is TRBV7-2 and J is TRBJ2-7, with D unclear. In germline, CDR1 is SGHTA, CDR2 FQGNSA. The germline V and J ends were trimmed by 1 base and 4 bases, with 8 bases remaining between them. The CDR3 length is 13 residues. The CDR3 loop reads CASSLEKGYEQYF. The CDR3 DNA reads as TGTGCCAGCAGCTTAGAAAAAGGGTACGAGCAGTACTTC.